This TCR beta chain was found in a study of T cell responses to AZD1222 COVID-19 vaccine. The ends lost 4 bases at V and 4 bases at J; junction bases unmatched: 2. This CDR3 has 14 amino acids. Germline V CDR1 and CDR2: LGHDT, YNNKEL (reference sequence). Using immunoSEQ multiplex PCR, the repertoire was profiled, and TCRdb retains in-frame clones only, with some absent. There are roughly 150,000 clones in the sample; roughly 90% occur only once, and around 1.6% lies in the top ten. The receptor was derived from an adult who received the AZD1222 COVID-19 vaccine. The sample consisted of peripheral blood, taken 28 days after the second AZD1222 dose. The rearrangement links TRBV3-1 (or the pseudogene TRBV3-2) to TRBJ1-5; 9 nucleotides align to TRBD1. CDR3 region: CASSLGTGNQPQHF. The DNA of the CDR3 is TGTGCCAGCAGCCTTGGGACAGGGAATCAGCCCCAGCATTTT.